The 5 T cell receptor beta chains in this list originate from one sample, sequenced in a study of CD8 T cells in Susac syndrome. 0.5 to 1 ug RNA was reverse transcribed with random hexamers. TCRdb used MiXCR to reprocess the immunoSEQ multiplex PCR reads, holding one entry per CDR3 protein. The sample gives a few hundred thousand distinct CDR3 sequences, 95% of which show up once; around 0.099% is in the top ten. Sequenced input: CD4+ T cells from PBMCs. The receptors derive from a human donor with multiple sclerosis.

A single count supports this clonotype. The V gene is TRBV7-9, the J gene TRBJ1-5; D possibly corresponds to TRBD1 (5 bases). The V and J ends lost 6 bases and 6 bases respectively, with 9 bases between them. Germline V CDR1 and CDR2: SEHNR, FQNEAQ (reference sequence). The CDR3 sequence is 12 residues long. CDR3 nucleotide sequence: TGTGCCAGCAGTCAAGGGGTTCAGCCCCAGCATTTT. Translating gives CASSQGVQPQHF.

The chain couples TRBV28 to TRBJ2-7, with a weak D call TRBD1 (6 bases). The CDR3 length is 14 residues. Per the germline V gene, CDR1 is MDHEN and CDR2 is SYDVKM. With 4 bases removed from V and 3 bases from J, the gap between germline ends came to 13 bases. The CDR3 DNA follows: TGTGCCAGCAGTTCCACCCGGACAGTCTACGAGCAGTACTTC. Its protein product is CASSSTRTVYEQYF.

This chain joins TRBV27 and TRBJ2-7; D ambiguous. CDR3 length: 12 amino acids. CDR1 is MNHEY and CDR2 is SMNVEV in the germline V gene (reference sequence). V lost 6 bases and J lost 3, with 9 bases in between. The CDR3 DNA follows: TGTGCCAGCAGCCCTAATTACTACGAGCAGTACTTC. Translating gives CASSPNYYEQYF.

V is TRBV9 and J is TRBJ2-1; 9 positions match TRBD2. The CDR3 spans 17 residues. V shed 3 bases and J 7 bases; nucleotides not matched to a gene: 14. Germline CDR1 SGDLS, CDR2 YYNGEE. The CDR3 nucleotides are TGTGCCAGCAGCGGGGGATTAGCGGGAGCGGCCGGGAATGAGCAGTTCTTC. Translation gives CASSGGLAGAAGNEQFF.

This clonotype occurred once. V gene TRBV29-1 combines with J gene TRBJ1-2; D is possibly TRBD1 (5 bases). The V end lost 8 bases, the J end lost 3 bases, and 13 bases lay between the germline ends. The CDR3 runs to 12 residues. Germline CDR1 SQVTM, CDR2 ANQGSEA. In nucleotides, the CDR3 is TGCAGCATTTATGACAGCGACTATGGCTACACCTTC. Encoded protein: CSIYDSDYGYTF. Looking up the rest from reference TRBV29-1 and TRBJ1-2 gives the full variable domain: SAVISQKPSRDICQRGTSLTIQCQVDSQVTMMFWYRQQPGQSLTLIATANQGSEATYESGFVIDKFPISRPNLTFSTLTVSNMSPEDSSIYLCSIYDSDYGYTFGSGTRLTVV.